A single sample gave rise to the 15 T cell receptor beta chains below, sequenced in a study of CD8+ T cells in alopecia areata. Once RNA had been extracted, it was reverse transcribed into cDNA to act as the sequencing template. The method was immunoSEQ multiplex PCR; TCRdb's version includes in-frame clones alone and lacks a portion of them. The data contain over 200,000 clones, roughly 57% of them singletons. The sample consisted of CD4+ T cells sorted from blood, taken at week 0. These receptors came from a human donor with alopecia areata.

The V and J genes are TRBV30 and TRBJ1-1, with unresolved D. The CDR3 runs 11 residues. Trimming pared 4 bases from V and 3 bases from J, leaving 6 bases between. Germline V gene data show CDR1 as GTSNPN and CDR2 as SVGIG (reference sequence). CDR3 sequence reads: CAWTPYTEAFF. CDR3 bases: TGTGCCTGGACTCCGTACACTGAAGCTTTCTTT.

The chain joins TRBV29-1 to TRBJ1-1; no firm D call. The CDR3 runs to 12 residues. Deletions cut 7 bases from V and 5 bases from J, with 14 bases between. Germline CDR1 is SQVTM and CDR2 is ANQGSEA. CDR3 nucleotides: TGCAGCGGCGGGGAGGTTCGTACTGAAGCTTTCTTT. This gives the protein CSGGEVRTEAFF.

This chain connects TRBV29-1 to TRBJ2-1; 9 nucleotides align to TRBD1. This CDR3 has 13 residues. CDR1 is SQVTM and CDR2 is ANQGSEA in the germline V gene. J was trimmed by 8 bases and V by 4 bases; bases with no gene match: 6. CDR3: CSVVPRTGDEQFF. The CDR3 coding sequence is TGCAGCGTTGTCCCCAGGACAGGGGATGAGCAGTTCTTC.

This clone was observed once. The rearrangement joins TRBV9 to TRBJ2-6; D not certain. Germline loops: CDR1 SGDLS, CDR2 YYNGEE. V lost 0 bases and J lost 1, with 2 bases in between. The CDR3 extends over 14 amino acids. The CDR3 sequence is CASSVDSGANVLTF. As DNA, the CDR3 is TGTGCCAGCAGCGTAGATTCTGGGGCCAACGTCCTGACTTTC.

The rearrangement links TRBV7-9 to TRBJ1-1, with 8 bases identical to TRBD1. Per the germline V gene, CDR1 is SEHNR and CDR2 is FQNEAQ (reference sequence). This CDR3 spans 13 amino acids. V dropped 1 base and J dropped 5; count of bases not matched to a gene: 0. The CDR3 sequence: CASSLGTGTEAFF. CDR3 sequence (DNA): TGTGCCAGCAGCTTAGGGACAGGGACTGAAGCTTTCTTT.

The chain is built from TRBV29-1 and TRBJ2-1; 12 positions agree with TRBD2. The V gene's germline CDR1 is SQVTM and CDR2 ANQGSEA. The CDR3 sequence is 15 residues long. With 6 bases clipped from V and 9 bases from J, the junction kept 12 bases outside the gene matches. Here the CDR3 reads CSVDLLAGGYGEQFF. The CDR3, as DNA: TGCAGCGTCGATTTACTAGCGGGAGGATATGGTGAGCAGTTCTTC.

This clone was seen repeatedly, ten times or more. V is TRBV11-2 and J is TRBJ2-6; D unresolved. V was clipped by 7 bases and J by 8 bases, with 12 bases between them. The germline gives CDR1 SGHAT, CDR2 FQNNGV. This CDR3 spans 13 amino acids. CDR3: CASKGGPPNVLTF. The CDR3 DNA is TGTGCCAGCAAAGGCGGTCCCCCCAACGTCCTGACTTTC.

V usage is TRBV5-6 and J usage is TRBJ2-7; 7 bases map to TRBD1. V shed 4 bases, J shed 6 bases, and the junction held 7 bases outside the gene matches. Per germline, CDR1 SGHDT and CDR2 YYEEEE. CDR3 length equals 13 residues. The CDR3 protein is CASSLIGQVEQYF. The CDR3 coding sequence is TGTGCCAGCAGCCTGATCGGACAGGTCGAGCAGTACTTC.

This rearrangement joins TRBV2 to TRBJ2-7; 11 nucleotides match TRBD1. The CDR3 has 14 residues. Germline V lookup: CDR1 SNHLY, CDR2 FYNNEI. V trimming: 4 bases; J trimming: 5 bases; junction bases outside the gene matches: 4. The CDR3 coding sequence is TGTGCCAGCAGTGGGACAGGGGGCGCGCACGAGCAGTACTTC. It is translated as CASSGTGGAHEQYF.

The genes are TRBV5-1 and TRBJ2-7, with 10 nucleotides matching TRBD2. The CDR3 loop spans 15 amino acids. The germline gives CDR1 SGHRS, CDR2 YFSETQ. The junction had 5 bases not matched to a gene; V was cut back by 3 bases and J by 2 bases. Here the CDR3 DNA reads TGCGCCAGCAGCTGGAGCGGGAGGGAGCCCTACGAGCAGTACTTC. As protein: CASSWSGREPYEQYF.

CDR3 amino acids: CASSWDTGSDTEAFF. The CDR3 bases are TGCGCCAGCAGCTGGGATACAGGGTCGGACACTGAAGCTTTCTTT. This chain joins TRBV5-1 and TRBJ1-1, with D maybe TRBD1 (6 bases). The V end lost 3 bases, the J end lost 3 bases, and 15 bases lay between the germline ends. The CDR3 length is 15 residues. Germline loops: CDR1 SGHRS, CDR2 YFSETQ.

The V and J genes are TRBV9 and TRBJ1-1, with D uncertain. V lost 0 bases and J 5 bases, leaving 8 bases between the germline ends. CDR3 length equals 13 residues. From germline, CDR1 is SGDLS and CDR2 YYNGEE. CDR3 bases: TGTGCCAGCAGCGTAGGGCGGGCAACTGAAGCTTTCTTT. This codes for CASSVGRATEAFF.

The rearrangement joins TRBV4-1 to TRBJ2-1; D may correspond to TRBD1 or TRBD2 (5 bases each). With 0 bases removed from V and 8 bases from J, the gap between germline ends came to 26 bases. This CDR3 has 19 amino acids. CDR1 and CDR2 from the germline V gene are MGHRA and YSYEKL. The CDR3 DNA is TGCGCCAGCAGCCAAGATCCCCAGATGGGACGGATCTTCGCGGATGAGCAGTTCTTC. Protein product: CASSQDPQMGRIFADEQFF.

This clone was seen more than once but under ten times. This chain joins TRBV6-6 and TRBJ2-1; TRBD2 matches at 7 bases. Trimming cost V 8 bases and J 9 bases; bases outside gene matches: 7. The germline V gene has CDR1 MNHNY and CDR2 SVGAGI (reference sequence). CDR3 length equals 12 residues. In nucleotides, the CDR3 is TGTGCCAGCGGCGGAGCGGGGTTTGAGCAGTTCTTC. It yields the protein CASGGAGFEQFF.

This clone was picked up a small number of times. The chain couples TRBV19 to TRBJ1-3; D is uncertain. This CDR3 contains 14 residues. Germline assignment: CDR1 LNHDA and CDR2 SQIVND (reference sequence). V lost 3 bases and J lost 0, with 6 bases in between. For the CDR3, the DNA is TGTGCCAGTAGTATGGTCAACTCTGGAAACACCATATATTTT. This codes for CASSMVNSGNTIYF.